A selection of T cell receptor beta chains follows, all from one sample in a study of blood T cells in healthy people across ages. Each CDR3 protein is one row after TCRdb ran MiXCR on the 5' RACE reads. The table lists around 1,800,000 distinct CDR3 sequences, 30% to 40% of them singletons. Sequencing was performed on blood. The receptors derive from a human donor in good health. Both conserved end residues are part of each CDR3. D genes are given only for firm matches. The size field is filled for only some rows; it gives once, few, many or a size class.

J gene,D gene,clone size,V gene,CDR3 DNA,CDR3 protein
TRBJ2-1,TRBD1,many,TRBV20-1,TGCAGTGCAACCACAGGGGCCCAACTCTACAATGAGCAGTTCTTC,CSATTGAQLYNEQFF
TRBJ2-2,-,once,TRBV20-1,TGCAGTGCCTCAACAGCGGCTCTACCGAACACCGGGGAGCTGTTTTTT,CSASTAALPNTGELFF
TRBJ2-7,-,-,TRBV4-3,TGCGCCAGCAGCCGGGGTTATGGCTCCGAGCAGTACTTC,CASSRGYGSEQYF
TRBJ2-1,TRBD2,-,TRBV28,TGTGCCAGCAGTCAAGCGGGGGCCCGGAATGAGCAGTTCTTC,CASSQAGARNEQFF
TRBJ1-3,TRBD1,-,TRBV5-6,TGTGCCAGCAGCTTAGACAGGGGATTTGGAAACACCATATATTTT,CASSLDRGFGNTIYF
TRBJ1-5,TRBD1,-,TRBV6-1,TGTGCCAGCAGTGAAGCAGGACAGGAGTATCAGCCCCAGCATTTT,CASSEAGQEYQPQHF
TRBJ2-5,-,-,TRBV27,TGTGCCAGCAGTTTTTCGGGGTTTCAAGAGACCCAGTACTTC,CASSFSGFQETQYF
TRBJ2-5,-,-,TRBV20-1,TGCAGTGCTAGAGATCCTTCGGGAGAGACCCAGTACTTC,CSARDPSGETQYF
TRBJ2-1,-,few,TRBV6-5,TGTGCCACCGAACTAAGGGATTCCTACAATGAGCAGTTCTTC,CATELRDSYNEQFF
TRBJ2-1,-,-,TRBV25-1,TGTGCCAGCAGTGACACAGGGAGATTCCCTGGGAATGAGCAGTTCTTC,CASSDTGRFPGNEQFF
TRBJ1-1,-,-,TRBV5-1,TGCGCCAGCAGCCCTGGGGCCAGGGGAGTGAACACTGAAGCTTTCTTT,CASSPGARGVNTEAFF
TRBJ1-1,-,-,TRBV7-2,TGTGCCAGCAGCCCTCAGGGTCTTCTGGACACTGAAGCCTTCTTT,CASSPQGLLDTEAFF
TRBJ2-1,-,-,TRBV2,TGTGCCAGCAGCCCCCTGGTAATTCTGGAGACCCAGGTCTTC,CASSPLVILETQVF
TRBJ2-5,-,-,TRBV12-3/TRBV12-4,TGTGCCAGCAGTCACCCCGACAGGGAGGTTTCGGAGACCCAGTACTTC,CASSHPDREVSETQYF
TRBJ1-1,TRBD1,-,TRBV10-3,TGTGGCATCCTTAGGACAGGCCACACTGAAGCTTTCTTT,CGILRTGHTEAFF
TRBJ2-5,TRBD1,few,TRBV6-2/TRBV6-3,TGTGCCAGCAGCCCGGGACAGCGACAAGAGACCCAGTACTTC,CASSPGQRQETQYF
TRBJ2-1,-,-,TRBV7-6,TGTGCCAGCAGCTGGGACTTGAACAATGAGCAGTTCTTC,CASSWDLNNEQFF
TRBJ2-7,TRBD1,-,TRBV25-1,TGTGCCAGCCGCCGACAGGGAGACTACGAGCAGTACTTC,CASRRQGDYEQYF
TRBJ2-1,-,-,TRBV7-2,TGTGCCAGCAGCTATATCCGGGACAATGAGCAGTTCTTC,CASSYIRDNEQFF
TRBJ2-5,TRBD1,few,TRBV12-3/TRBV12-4,TGTGCCAGCAGTGGGGACAGGGTCCAAGGTACCCAGTACTTC,CASSGDRVQGTQYF
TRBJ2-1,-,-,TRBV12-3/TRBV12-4,TGTGCCAGCAGGGGGGGCAGCGGGATATCAAATGAGCAGTTCTTC,CASRGGSGISNEQFF
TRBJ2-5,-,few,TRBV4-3,TGCGCCAGCAGCCAAGGGACTTCGACGGAGACCCAGTACTTC,CASSQGTSTETQYF
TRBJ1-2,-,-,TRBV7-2,TGTGCCAGCAGCTTAGACGTCCCCTATGGCTACACCTTC,CASSLDVPYGYTF
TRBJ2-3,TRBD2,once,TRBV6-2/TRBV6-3,TGTGCCAGCAGTTACGGTTGGCGGGGGGGCACAGATACGCGGTATTTT,CASSYGWRGGTDTRYF
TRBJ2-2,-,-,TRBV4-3,TGCGCCAGCAGCCAAGACTGGGCGCACACCGGGGAGCTGTTTTTT,CASSQDWAHTGELFF
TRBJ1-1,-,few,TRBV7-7,TGTGCTAGCAGCCCTACGTTGGGGGGAGTCGCTGAAGCTTTCTTT,CASSPTLGGVAEAFF
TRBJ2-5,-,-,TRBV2,TGTGCCAGCAAAAGGGAACAAGAGACCCAGTACTTC,CASKREQETQYF
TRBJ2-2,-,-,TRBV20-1,TGCAGTGCTAGAGATTCGCGGTTCACCGGGGAGCTGTTTTTT,CSARDSRFTGELFF
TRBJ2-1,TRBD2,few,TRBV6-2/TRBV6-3,TGTGCCAGCAGTAAAGGACTAGCGGGGGGTTTCTACAATGAGCAGTTCTTC,CASSKGLAGGFYNEQFF
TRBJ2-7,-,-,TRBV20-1,TGCAGTGCTAGCAATCAGGGGTTCTACGAGCAGTACTTC,CSASNQGFYEQYF
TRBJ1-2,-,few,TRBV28,TGTGCCAGCACCCGAAGGACAGCCACCTATGGCTACACCTTC,CASTRRTATYGYTF
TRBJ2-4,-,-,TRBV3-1,TGTGCCAGCAGCCAAGTCTGGACCATAGCCAAAAACATTCAGTACTTC,CASSQVWTIAKNIQYF
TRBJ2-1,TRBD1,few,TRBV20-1,TGCAGTGCGCTACAGGGGATACACAATGAGCAGTTCTTC,CSALQGIHNEQFF
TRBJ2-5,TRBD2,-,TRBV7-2,TGTGCCAGCAGCTTAGCCCCCAGCGGGGTGGCTGAGACCCAGTACTTC,CASSLAPSGVAETQYF
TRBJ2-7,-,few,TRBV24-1,TGTGCCACCAGTGATTTTGGGGAAGAGCAGTACTTC,CATSDFGEEQYF
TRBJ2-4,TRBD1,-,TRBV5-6,TGTGCCAGCAGCCGATCCGGGACAGCAAACATTCAGTACTTC,CASSRSGTANIQYF
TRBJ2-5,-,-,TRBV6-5,TGTGCCAGCAGTCCTCTATGGCGAGGGGAGACCCAGTACTTC,CASSPLWRGETQYF
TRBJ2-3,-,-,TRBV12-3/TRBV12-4,TGTGCCAGCAGTTTAATGGGGCGGGATGCGCAGTATTTT,CASSLMGRDAQYF
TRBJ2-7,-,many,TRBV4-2,TGTGCCAGCAGCCAAGAACGTGACTCAAGCTCCTACGAGCAGTACTTC,CASSQERDSSSYEQYF
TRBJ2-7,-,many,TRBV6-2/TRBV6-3,TGTGCCAGCAGCGAACGCCGGGGCGAGCAGTACTTC,CASSERRGEQYF
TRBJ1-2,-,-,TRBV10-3,TGTGCCATCAGTTCCGACAGAGGGTATGGCTACACCTTC,CAISSDRGYGYTF
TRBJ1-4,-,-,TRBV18,TGTGCCAGCTCACAAAACCAGCCCAGGGATGAAAAACTGTTTTTT,CASSQNQPRDEKLFF
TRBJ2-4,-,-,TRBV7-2,TGTGCCAGCAGCCCCCGATTTGACGAGGGCATTCAGTACTTC,CASSPRFDEGIQYF
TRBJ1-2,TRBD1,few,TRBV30,TGTGCCCGCCGAGGACAGGGATATAACTATGGCTACACCTTC,CARRGQGYNYGYTF
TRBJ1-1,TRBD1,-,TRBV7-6,TGTGCCAGCAGTTCGACAGGGAGGAATGAAGCTTTCTTT,CASSSTGRNEAFF